These 13 T cell receptor beta chains were all obtained from the same sample, sequenced in a study of blood T cell repertoires in COVID-19. Measured with immunoSEQ multiplex PCR; TCRdb has only the in-frame clones, and not every one. The data contain some 490,000 clones, 80% to 90% of them singletons. Sequenced input: peripheral blood. Every receptor here comes from a human donor in a cohort sampled during active COVID-19.

This rearrangement joins TRBV18 to TRBJ1-5; tentatively, D is TRBD1 (6 bases). Deletions cut 2 bases from V and 6 bases from J, with 20 bases between. Germline CDR1 KGHSH, CDR2 LQKENI. The CDR3 has 17 residues. CDR3 loop: CASSPGNLDSLRQPQHF. DNA for the CDR3: TGTGCCAGCTCACCAGGTAACTTGGACAGTTTGCGTCAGCCCCAGCATTTT.

The V call is TRBV28, the J call TRBJ2-3; D possibly corresponds to TRBD1 (7 bases). The CDR3 covers 21 residues. V was clipped by 3 bases and J by 2 bases, with 30 bases between them. Germline V CDR1 and CDR2: MDHEN, SYDVKM. Written as DNA, the CDR3 is TGTGCCAGCAGTTTTCTTGGCCTTGGGGGGACGACAGGGTCCGCCACAGATACGCAGTATTTT. Translation: CASSFLGLGGTTGSATDTQYF.

The chain is built from TRBV6-5 and TRBJ2-3, with D perhaps TRBD2 (5 bases). Germline CDR1 and CDR2: MNHEY and SVGAGI. Trimming removed 2 bases at V and 0 bases at J, with 12 bases between. This CDR3 comprises 16 residues. The CDR3 loop reads CASSYGLAPSTDTQYF. The CDR3 coding sequence is TGTGCCAGCAGTTACGGGTTAGCGCCTAGCACAGATACGCAGTATTTT.

The chain is built from TRBV2 and TRBJ2-5; TRBD1 agrees at 8 bases. The junction had 10 bases not matched to a gene; V was cut back by 0 bases and J by 4 bases. The length of the CDR3 is 17 residues. The germline gives CDR1 SNHLY, CDR2 FYNNEI. The DNA for the CDR3 is TGTGCCAGCAGTGAAGCTTTAATTCGGACAGGGACAGAGACCCAGTACTTC. It specifies CASSEALIRTGTETQYF. Full variable domain (outside the CDR3, taken from reference TRBV2 and TRBJ2-5): EPEVTQTPSHQVTQMGQEVILRCVPISNHLYFYWYRQILGQKVEFLVSFYNNEISEKSEIFDDQFSVERPDGSNFTLKIRSTKLEDSAMYFCASSEALIRTGTETQYFGPGTRLLVL.

This chain joins TRBV6-5 and TRBJ2-3; 8 bases agree with TRBD2. Germline CDR1 and CDR2: MNHEY and SVGAGI. The CDR3 sequence is 14 residues long. V shed 6 bases and J 1 base; nucleotides not matched to a gene: 3. The CDR3 bases are TGTGCCAGCAGACTAGCGGCTCGCACAGATACGCAGTATTTT. Its protein product is CASRLAARTDTQYF.

This chain uses TRBV5-8 with TRBJ2-3, with a tentative D call TRBD2 (5 bases). This CDR3 is built from 12 residues. Germline CDR1 SGHTS, CDR2 YDEGEE. V lost 6 bases, J lost 1 base, and 6 bases lay in between. Here the CDR3 DNA reads TGTGCCAGCATGAGGGGCACAGATACGCAGTATTTT. Its protein product is CASMRGTDTQYF.

The gene calls are TRBV19 and TRBJ1-6; D not certain. The CDR3 totals 13 residues. The ends were cut back, 6 bases at V and 7 bases at J, with 10 bases in the middle. Germline CDR1 LNHDA, CDR2 SQIVND (reference sequence). The CDR3 region has the DNA TGTGCCAGTAGGAACCTGGAGAATTCACCCCTCCACTTT. Its protein is CASRNLENSPLHF.

The rearrangement links TRBV28 to TRBJ2-7; the D gene is possibly TRBD1 (6 bases). V lost 6 bases to trimming and J lost 6 bases, with 18 bases between them. Germline V gene data show CDR1 as MDHEN and CDR2 as SYDVKM. The CDR3 is made up of 14 amino acids. In nucleotides, the CDR3 is TGTGCCAGCAGCGACCGAACCCCCAGGGGCGAGCAGTACTTC. Translated, it gives CASSDRTPRGEQYF.

The gene calls are TRBV28 and TRBJ1-1; D is possibly TRBD1 (5 bases). Germline lookup yields CDR1 MDHEN and CDR2 SYDVKM. The CDR3 has 14 residues. The V gene lost 7 bases and the J gene lost 4 bases, with 16 bases spanning the gap. The CDR3 region is CASTSRDLGTEAFF. CDR3 coding DNA: TGTGCCAGCACGTCCAGGGACTTGGGCACTGAAGCTTTCTTT.

This sequence joins TRBV28 and TRBJ2-7; 12 bases are a match to TRBD2. The CDR3 runs 18 residues. The J segment lost 3 bases and the V segment lost 2 bases, leaving 11 bases of the junction unmatched. The germline gives CDR1 MDHEN, CDR2 SYDVKM. The CDR3 here is CASSLEGLAGREGYEQYF. CDR3 nucleotides: TGTGCCAGCAGTTTAGAGGGACTAGCGGGCCGAGAGGGCTACGAGCAGTACTTC.

This clone has more than one count but fewer than ten. The rearrangement uses TRBV2 and TRBJ2-7, with 11 bases matching TRBD1. The CDR3 contains 14 residues. The germline V gene encodes CDR1 SNHLY and CDR2 FYNNEI. V gave up 7 bases and J gave up 6 bases; unmatched junction bases: 8. The CDR3 region has the DNA TGTGCCAGCATGGACAGGGGGCGAGGTCCCGAGCAGTACTTC. Its translation is CASMDRGRGPEQYF.

CDR3 loop: CASSQVGDRRIGGYTF. The CDR3 DNA reads TGTGCCAGCAGCCAAGTCGGGGACAGGAGGATAGGTGGCTACACCTTC. V gene TRBV4-2 combines with J gene TRBJ1-2, with TRBD1 matching 8 bases. After removal of 1 base from V and 7 bases from J, the junction contained 11 bases not matched to a gene. Germline V gene sequence: CDR1 LGHNA, CDR2 YNFKEQ. This CDR3 region has 16 residues.

This sequence joins TRBV5-1 and TRBJ2-3; D perhaps matches TRBD2 (6 bases). Germline values: CDR1 SGHRS, CDR2 YFSETQ. V was trimmed by 4 bases and J by 3 bases, leaving 12 bases between them. This CDR3 is 14 amino acids long. The CDR3, as DNA: TGCGCCAGCAGCCCGGGGACTGCAACAGATACGCAGTATTTT. Amino acids: CASSPGTATDTQYF.